The sequence of this TCR beta chain was determined in a study of blood T cells in healthy people across ages (dated by TCRdb to the mid-2010s). Describing the broader study: In model experiments, roughly one uniquely barcoded TCR beta cDNA molecule per two T cells was captured by template switching. The study measured age-related changes in TCR beta repertoire diversity using deep sequencing normalized with unique cDNA molecular identifiers. To avoid experimental bias, donors of different ages were randomly spread across the sequencing lanes. Four age groups were formed from the donors: young (average 16 years), middle-aged (approximately 39), aged (62) and long-lived (more than 75). Using the same blood draw, the study looked at two additional independent replicas of 1 million unique cDNA reads for two donors, one aged 18 to 30 and the other aged 80 or older.

About this clonotype: What antigen it recognizes has not been identified. Base qualities were left out, and no much larger clone turns up one base away.

The library came from 5' RACE. Sequencing was performed on an Illumina HiSeq 2500. A second PCR of about 6 to 12 cycles was run with a J-beta primer mix and a sample-barcoded 5' primer. A template-switch 5' adaptor carrying 12 random nucleotides introduced a unique molecular identifier onto each TCR beta cDNA molecule. At least 2.5 million CDR3-containing paired-end reads were obtained from each sample. All of the RNA was converted into first-strand cDNA using the Mint cDNA synthesis kit, with a TRBC-specific oligonucleotide serving as the primer. After uracil-DNA glycosylase treatment, a first 18-cycle PCR used universal primers M1SS and BC2_uni_R on all cDNA. As for how the authors treated the data: For normalization, 1 million high-quality reads were randomly selected from each sample, with every read carrying a distinct molecular identifier. Reads sharing molecular identifiers were discarded rather than binned into consensus sequences. MiTCR, run with a Q25 quality threshold and the strictest error-elimination algorithm, handled CDR3 identification, clonotype clustering and error correction. A nonparametric unseen species model using Euler transformation provided a lower-bound estimate of total TCR beta diversity. TCRdb trimmed public reads at Q25 via fastp, called clones via MiXCR and kept in-frame beta chains. Entries are consolidated by CDR3 protein sequence, retaining the most common genes and DNA. The V and J calls were not made by the authors but by TCRdb's processing. For this sample there are around 750,000 distinct CDR3 sequences; 53% appear just once. Around 40% of the sample is in the top ten clones.

The paper as a whole reports these results and caveats: The long-lived group showed more naive CD4+ T cells, fewer expanded clones and increased TCR diversity than the aged group, suggesting age selection. Donor CMV infection status was unknown, potentially confounding age-related changes in expanded clonotypes. Bulk unsorted PBMC profiling prevented conclusive comparison of naive and antigen-experienced compartments. Estimates of total diversity based on one million sequenced T cells were regarded as lower bounds and as underestimates. As age increased, observed TCR beta diversity per million T cells dropped in a roughly linear way, and a significant reduction was already evident by age about 40. There was a strong correlation between observed TCR beta diversity and the percentage of naive T cells measured by flow cytometry.

CDR1 and CDR2 (PRHDT, FYEKMQ) derive from the germline V gene (reference sequence). Trimming leaves V shorter by 1 base and J shorter by 0 bases, with the junction holding 6 bases beyond the gene matches. The CDR3 measures 16 amino acids from cysteine to phenylalanine. CDR3 DNA is the only sequence kept; it has 48 bases, read in frame from the first base. The donors were roughly 39 Caucasian individuals from Russia, aged 6 to 90 years, who were systemically healthy. Approximately 10 milliliters of peripheral blood were collected from each donor into EDTA-treated Vacutainer tubes. Ficoll-Paque density-gradient centrifugation was used to isolate PBMCs, with at least 6 million per sample. Trizol reagent was used to extract total RNA from PBMCs, with at least 6 micrograms per sample. Naive CD45RAhigh/CD27high T cell percentages were measured by flow cytometry on a PBMC aliquot from every donor.

The chain links TRBV13 with TRBJ2-7; 7 nucleotides in the junction match TRBD1. Sequencing was carried out using blood. This clonotype originated in a man at least 80 years old in good health. The DNA sequence is as follows: TGTGCCAGCAGCTTAGACAGGGGACGGGGCTCCTACGAGCAGTACTTC. Its amino acids are CASSLDRGRGSYEQYF.